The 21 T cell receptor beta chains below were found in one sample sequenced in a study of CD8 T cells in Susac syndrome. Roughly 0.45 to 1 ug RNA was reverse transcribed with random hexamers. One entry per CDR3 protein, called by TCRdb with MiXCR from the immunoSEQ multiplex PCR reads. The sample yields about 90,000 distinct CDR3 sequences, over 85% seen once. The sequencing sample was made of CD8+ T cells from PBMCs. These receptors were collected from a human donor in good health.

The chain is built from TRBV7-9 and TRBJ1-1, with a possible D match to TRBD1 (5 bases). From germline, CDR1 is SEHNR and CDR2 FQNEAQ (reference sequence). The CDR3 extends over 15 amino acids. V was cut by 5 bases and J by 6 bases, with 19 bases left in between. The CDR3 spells CASSQWGGKGAEAFF. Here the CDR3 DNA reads TGTGCCAGCAGCCAATGGGGGGGAAAGGGCGCTGAAGCTTTCTTT.

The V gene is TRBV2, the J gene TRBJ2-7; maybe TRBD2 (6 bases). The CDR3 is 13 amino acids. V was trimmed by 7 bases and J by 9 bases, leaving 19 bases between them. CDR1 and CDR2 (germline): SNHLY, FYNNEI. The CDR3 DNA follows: TGTGCCAGCAACCCTAGCGCGCCCCCTGGGCAGTACTTC. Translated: CASNPSAPPGQYF.

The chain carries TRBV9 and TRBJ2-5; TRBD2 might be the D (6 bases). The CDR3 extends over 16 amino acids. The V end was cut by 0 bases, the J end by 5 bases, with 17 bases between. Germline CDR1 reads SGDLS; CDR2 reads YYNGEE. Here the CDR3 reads CASSVASGTGRETQYF. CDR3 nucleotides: TGTGCCAGCAGCGTAGCTTCCGGGACGGGGAGGGAGACCCAGTACTTC.

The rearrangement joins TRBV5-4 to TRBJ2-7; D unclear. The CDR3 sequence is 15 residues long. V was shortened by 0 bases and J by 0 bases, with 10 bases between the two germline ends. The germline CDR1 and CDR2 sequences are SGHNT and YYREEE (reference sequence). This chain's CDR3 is CASSLARGTSYEQYF. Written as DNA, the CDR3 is TGTGCCAGCAGCTTGGCCAGAGGAACCTCCTACGAGCAGTACTTC. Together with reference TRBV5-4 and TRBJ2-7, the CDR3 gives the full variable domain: ETGVTQSPTHLIKTRGQQVTLRCSSQSGHNTVSWYQQALGQGPQFIFQYYREEENGRGNFPPRFSGLQFPNYSSELNVNALELDDSALYLCASSLARGTSYEQYFGPGTRLTVT.

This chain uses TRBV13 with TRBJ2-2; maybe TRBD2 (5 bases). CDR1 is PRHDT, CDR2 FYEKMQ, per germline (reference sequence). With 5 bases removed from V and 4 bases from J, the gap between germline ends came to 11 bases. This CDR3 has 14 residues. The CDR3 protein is CASSRGRITGELFF. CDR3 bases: TGTGCCAGCAGCCGGGGTCGGATCACCGGGGAGCTGTTTTTT.

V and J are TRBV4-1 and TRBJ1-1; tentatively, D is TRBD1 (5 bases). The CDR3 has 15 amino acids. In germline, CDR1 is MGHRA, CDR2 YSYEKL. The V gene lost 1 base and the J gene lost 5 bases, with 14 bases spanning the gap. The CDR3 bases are TGCGCCAGCAGCCAAGGCCCAGGGTACGGTACTGAAGCTTTCTTT. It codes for CASSQGPGYGTEAFF.

The CDR3 here is CASSFWSGTDTQYF. CDR3 bases: TGCGCCAGCAGCTTTTGGAGTGGCACAGATACGCAGTATTTT. J is TRBJ2-3 and V is TRBV5-1, with no clear D. V was pared by 2 bases and J by 1 base, with 8 bases between. Germline loops: CDR1 SGHRS, CDR2 YFSETQ. The CDR3 covers 14 residues.

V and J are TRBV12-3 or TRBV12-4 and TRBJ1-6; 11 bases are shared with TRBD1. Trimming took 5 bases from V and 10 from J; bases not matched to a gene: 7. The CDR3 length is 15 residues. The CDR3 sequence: CASSQTGTGGSPLHF. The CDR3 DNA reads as TGTGCCAGCAGTCAAACCGGGACAGGGGGGTCACCCCTCCACTTT.

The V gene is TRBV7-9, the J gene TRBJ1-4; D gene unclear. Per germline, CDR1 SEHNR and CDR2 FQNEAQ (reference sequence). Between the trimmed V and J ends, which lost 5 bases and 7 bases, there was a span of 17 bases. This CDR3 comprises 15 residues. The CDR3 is CASSPASVRGEKLFF. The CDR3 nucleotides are TGTGCCAGCAGCCCCGCTTCGGTCCGGGGTGAAAAACTGTTTTTT.

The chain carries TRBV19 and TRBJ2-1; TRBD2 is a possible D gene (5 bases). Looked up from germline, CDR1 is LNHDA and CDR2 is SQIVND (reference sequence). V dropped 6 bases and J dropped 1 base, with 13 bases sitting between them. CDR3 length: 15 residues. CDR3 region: CASSPSGTSYNEQFF. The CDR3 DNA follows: TGTGCCAGTAGCCCCAGCGGTACTTCCTACAATGAGCAGTTCTTC.

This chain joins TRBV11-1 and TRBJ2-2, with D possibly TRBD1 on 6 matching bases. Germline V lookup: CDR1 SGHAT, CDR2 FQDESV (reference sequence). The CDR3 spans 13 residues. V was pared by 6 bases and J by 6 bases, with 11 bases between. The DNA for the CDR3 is TGTGCCAGCAGACGAGGGGGATCCGGGGAGCTGTTTTTT. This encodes CASRRGGSGELFF.

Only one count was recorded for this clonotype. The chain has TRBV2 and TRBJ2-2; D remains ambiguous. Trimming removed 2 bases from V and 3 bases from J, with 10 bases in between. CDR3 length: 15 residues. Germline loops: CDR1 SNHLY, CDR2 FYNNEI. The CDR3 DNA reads TGTGCCAGCAGTGAACCCAGGTCCCACACCGGGGAGCTGTTTTTT. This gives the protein CASSEPRSHTGELFF.

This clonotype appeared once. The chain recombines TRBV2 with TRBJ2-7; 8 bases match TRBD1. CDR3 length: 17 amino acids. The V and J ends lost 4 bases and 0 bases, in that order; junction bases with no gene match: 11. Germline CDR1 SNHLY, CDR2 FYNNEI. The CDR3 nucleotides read TGTGCCAGCAGTGGCTGGGACAGGCTGTCAAGCTCCTACGAGCAGTACTTC. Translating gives CASSGWDRLSSSYEQYF.

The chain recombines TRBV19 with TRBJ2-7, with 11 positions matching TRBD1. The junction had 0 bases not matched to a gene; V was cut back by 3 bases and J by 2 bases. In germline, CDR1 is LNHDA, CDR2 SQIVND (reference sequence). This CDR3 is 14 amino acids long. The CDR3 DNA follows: TGTGCCAGTAGTATGGGACAGGGGGCCTACGAGCAGTACTTC. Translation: CASSMGQGAYEQYF.

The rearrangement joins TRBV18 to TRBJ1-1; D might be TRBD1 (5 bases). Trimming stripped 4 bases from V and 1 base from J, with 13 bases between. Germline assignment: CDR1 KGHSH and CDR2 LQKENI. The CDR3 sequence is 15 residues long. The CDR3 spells CASSLIQVRNTEAFF. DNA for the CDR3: TGTGCCAGCTCACTCATACAGGTGAGGAACACTGAAGCTTTCTTT.

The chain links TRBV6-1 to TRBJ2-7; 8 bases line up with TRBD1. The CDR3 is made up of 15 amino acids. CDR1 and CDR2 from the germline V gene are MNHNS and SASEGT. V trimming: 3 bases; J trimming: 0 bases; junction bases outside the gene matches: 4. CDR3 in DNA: TGTGCCAGCAGTGAGACGACAGGGGCCTCCTACGAGCAGTACTTC. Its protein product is CASSETTGASYEQYF.

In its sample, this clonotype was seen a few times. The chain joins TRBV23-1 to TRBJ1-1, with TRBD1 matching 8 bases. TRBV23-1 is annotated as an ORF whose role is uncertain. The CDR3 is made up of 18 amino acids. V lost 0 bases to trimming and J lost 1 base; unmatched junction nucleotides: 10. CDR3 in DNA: TGCGCCAGCAGTCAATCGACAGGGGATAGTGGTGAGAACACTGAAGCTTTCTTT. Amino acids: CASSQSTGDSGENTEAFF.

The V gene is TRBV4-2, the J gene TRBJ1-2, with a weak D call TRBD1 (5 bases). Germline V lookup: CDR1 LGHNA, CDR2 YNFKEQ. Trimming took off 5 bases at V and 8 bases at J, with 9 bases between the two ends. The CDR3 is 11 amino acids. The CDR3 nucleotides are TGTGCCAGCAGCGGGGGAGAGGGCTACACCTTC. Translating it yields CASSGGEGYTF.

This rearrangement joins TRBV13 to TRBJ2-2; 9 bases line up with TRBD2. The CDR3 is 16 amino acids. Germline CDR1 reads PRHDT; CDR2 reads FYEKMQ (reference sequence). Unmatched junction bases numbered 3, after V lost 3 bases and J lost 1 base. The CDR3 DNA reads TGTGCCAGCAGCTTCCAAGCGGGGGGGAACACCGGGGAGCTGTTTTTT. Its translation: CASSFQAGGNTGELFF.

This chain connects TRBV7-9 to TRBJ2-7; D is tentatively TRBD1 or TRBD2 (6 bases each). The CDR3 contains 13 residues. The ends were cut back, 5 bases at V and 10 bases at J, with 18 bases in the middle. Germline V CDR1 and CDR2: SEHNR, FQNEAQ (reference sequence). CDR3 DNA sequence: TGTGCCAGCAGCCCGACCCGACAGGACTACCAGTACTTC. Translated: CASSPTRQDYQYF. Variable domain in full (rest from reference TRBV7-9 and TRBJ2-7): DTGVSQNPRHKITKRGQNVTFRCDPISEHNRLYWYRQTLGQGPEFLTYFQNEAQLEKSRLLSDRFSAERPKGSFSTLEIQRTEQGDSAMYLCASSPTRQDYQYFGPGTRLTVT.

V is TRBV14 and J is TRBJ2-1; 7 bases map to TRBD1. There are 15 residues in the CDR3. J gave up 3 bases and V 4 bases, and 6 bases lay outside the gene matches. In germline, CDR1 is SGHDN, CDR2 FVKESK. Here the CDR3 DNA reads TGTGCCAGCAGCCTAGAGGGGGCTGACTACAATGAGCAGTTCTTC. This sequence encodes CASSLEGADYNEQFF.